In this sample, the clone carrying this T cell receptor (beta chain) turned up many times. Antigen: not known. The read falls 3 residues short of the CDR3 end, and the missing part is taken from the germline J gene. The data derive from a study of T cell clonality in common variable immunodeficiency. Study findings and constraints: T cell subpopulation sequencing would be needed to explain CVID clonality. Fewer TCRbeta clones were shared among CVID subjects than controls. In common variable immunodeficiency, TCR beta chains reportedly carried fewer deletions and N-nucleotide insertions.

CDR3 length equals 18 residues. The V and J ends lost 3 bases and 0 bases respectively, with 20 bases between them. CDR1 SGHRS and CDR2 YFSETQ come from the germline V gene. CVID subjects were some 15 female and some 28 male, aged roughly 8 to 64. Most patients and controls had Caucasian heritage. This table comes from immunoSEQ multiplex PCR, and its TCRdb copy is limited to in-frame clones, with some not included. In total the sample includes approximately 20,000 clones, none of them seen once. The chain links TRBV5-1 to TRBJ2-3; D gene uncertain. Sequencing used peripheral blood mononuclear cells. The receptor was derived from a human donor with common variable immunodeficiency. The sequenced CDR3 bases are TGCGCCAGCAGCTCCCTTTCCCGATCGGCAGGAAGCACAGATACG. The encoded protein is CASSSLSRSAGSTDT. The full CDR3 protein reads CASSSLSRSAGSTDTQYF.